The 29 T cell receptor beta chains listed next were all sequenced from one sample in a study of cytomegalovirus exposure and HLA in healthy donors. This PCR relied on a set of 60 Vbeta primers and 13 Jbeta primers. Only in-frame clones appear in the TCRdb table, and some are missing; sequencing was by immunoSEQ multiplex PCR. The sample lists 200,000 to 250,000 clones, 65% to 85% occurring once. The sample consisted of PBMCs. These receptors came from a man aged 45-60 years in good health and CMV-seronegative.

The rearrangement links TRBV7-6 to TRBJ2-7, with D perhaps TRBD2 (5 bases). Germline V gene lookup returns CDR1 SGHVS and CDR2 FNYEAQ. Trimming removed 2 bases from V and 7 bases from J, with 12 bases in between. This CDR3 has 13 residues. The CDR3 is CASSLKEGSEQYF. The CDR3, as DNA: TGTGCCAGCAGCTTAAAAGAGGGTTCGGAGCAGTACTTC. Variable domain in full (rest from reference TRBV7-6 and TRBJ2-7): GAGVSQSPRYKVTKRGQDVALRCDPISGHVSLYWYRQALGQGPEFLTYFNYEAQQDKSGLPNDRFSAERPEGSISTLTIQRTEQRDSAMYRCASSLKEGSEQYFGPGTRLTVT.

The chain links TRBV29-1 to TRBJ1-1; D unclear. The germline V gene has CDR1 SQVTM and CDR2 ANQGSEA. V lost 3 bases and J 3 bases, leaving 11 bases between the germline ends. This CDR3 spans 13 amino acids. The DNA for the CDR3 is TGCAGCGTTGATCTAAGCATAGACACTGAAGCTTTCTTT. Protein sequence: CSVDLSIDTEAFF.

This clone was picked up a small number of times. V usage is TRBV9 and J usage is TRBJ2-7; 7 nucleotides match TRBD1. The germline V gene encodes CDR1 SGDLS and CDR2 YYNGEE. The V gene end was trimmed by 0 bases and the J gene end by 0 bases; junction bases not matched to a gene: 9. The length of the CDR3 is 17 residues. CDR3 residues: CASSVGSSRGFSYEQYF. The CDR3 DNA reads as TGTGCCAGCAGCGTAGGTTCGAGCAGGGGGTTCTCCTACGAGCAGTACTTC.

Remarks on this clone: The same CDR3 arises from other DNA sequences in this sample as well. The J gene is TRBJ1-5, the V gene TRBV28; D not resolved. Trimming left V 10 bases short and J 4 bases short, with 20 bases between. The CDR3 sequence is 15 residues long. Germline-derived CDR1 and CDR2 are MDHEN and SYDVKM. The CDR3, as DNA: TGTGCCACCGTAACTCACGGTCTTAGTAATCAGCCCCAGCATTTT. Protein product: CATVTHGLSNQPQHF.

A few counts support this clone. This sequence joins TRBV7-2 and TRBJ2-5; the match to TRBD1 covers 9 bases. The germline gives CDR1 SGHTA, CDR2 FQGNSA. CDR3 length: 15 amino acids. V trimming: 4 bases; J trimming: 5 bases; junction bases outside the gene matches: 8. The CDR3 bases are TGTGCCAGCAGCTCGGGAACAGGGGGCGTGGAGACCCAGTACTTC. Encoded protein: CASSSGTGGVETQYF.

The chain carries TRBV28 and TRBJ1-5; no firm D call. Germline CDR1 MDHEN, CDR2 SYDVKM. The V end lost 4 bases, the J end lost 4 bases, and 8 bases lay between the germline ends. This CDR3 spans 13 amino acids. The CDR3 here is CASSSPGNQPQHF. The CDR3 nucleotides read TGTGCCAGCAGTTCCCCGGGGAATCAGCCCCAGCATTTT.

The chain is built from TRBV27 and TRBJ1-1, with a possible D match to TRBD1 (6 bases). V shed 5 bases and J shed 4 bases, with 14 bases lying between them. The CDR3 loop spans 14 amino acids. Germline-derived CDR1 and CDR2 are MNHEY and SMNVEV (reference sequence). The DNA of the CDR3 is TGTGCCAGCAGTAACCGACAGGTGGGCACTGAAGCTTTCTTT. Its protein is CASSNRQVGTEAFF.

The chain uses TRBV7-6 and TRBJ1-1; D is possibly TRBD1 (6 bases). CDR3 size: 13 residues. Germline V CDR1 and CDR2: SGHVS, FNYEAQ. V was trimmed by 7 bases and J by 2 bases, leaving 11 bases between them. CDR3 sequence (DNA): TGTGCCAGCACCTCGACAGGCAACACTGAAGCTTTCTTT. It translates to CASTSTGNTEAFF.

The sample holds a few counts of this clone. V and J are TRBV30 and TRBJ2-2, with 14 bases fitting TRBD2. The CDR3 consists of 16 residues. The junction had 5 bases not matched to a gene; V was cut back by 3 bases and J by 5 bases. CDR1 and CDR2 from the germline V gene are GTSNPN and SVGIG (reference sequence). CDR3 amino acids: CAWREGLAGETGELFF. In nucleotides, the CDR3 is TGTGCCTGGAGGGAGGGACTAGCGGGAGAAACCGGGGAGCTGTTTTTT.

The sample holds a few counts of this clone. The chain carries TRBV5-1 and TRBJ2-2, with 8 bases identical to TRBD1. The V and J ends lost 2 bases and 3 bases, in that order; junction bases with no gene match: 3. The CDR3 runs 15 residues. CDR1 SGHRS and CDR2 YFSETQ come from the germline V gene. CDR3 region: CASSLNRGDTGELFF. CDR3 coding DNA: TGCGCCAGCAGCTTAAACAGGGGGGACACCGGGGAGCTGTTTTTT. Variable domain in full (rest from reference TRBV5-1 and TRBJ2-2): KAGVTQTPRYLIKTRGQQVTLSCSPISGHRSVSWYQQTPGQGLQFLFEYFSETQRNKGNFPGRFSGRQFSNSRSEMNVSTLELGDSALYLCASSLNRGDTGELFFGEGSRLTVL.

The chain has TRBV11-2 and TRBJ2-7; D uncertain. The CDR3 spans 13 residues. Trimming removed 5 bases at V and 3 bases at J, with 11 bases between. Germline CDR1 and CDR2: SGHAT and FQNNGV. The CDR3 protein is CASSQIVFYEQYF. The CDR3 DNA reads as TGTGCCAGCAGCCAGATTGTCTTCTACGAGCAGTACTTC.

The chain has TRBV21-1 and TRBJ1-4; the DNA was not used to check the table's D call, TRBD1. TRBV21-1 is labeled a pseudogene. This CDR3 region has 21 residues. The CDR3 DNA is TGTGCCAGCATGTTTACAGTCCGGGACAGCAGATTTTCTGCAACTAATGAAAAACTGTTTTTT. Residues: CASMFTVRDSRFSATNEKLFF.

This clone has only a few counts. The genes are TRBV5-1 and TRBJ1-6; D not certain. The CDR3 contains 15 residues. Germline loops: CDR1 SGHRS, CDR2 YFSETQ. V was pared by 0 bases and J by 5 bases, with 9 bases between. The CDR3 DNA is TGCGCCAGCAGCTTGGTGGCGGAAGATAATTCACCCCTCCACTTT. This sequence encodes CASSLVAEDNSPLHF.

The rearrangement links TRBV5-5 to TRBJ2-7; 9 bases are shared with TRBD1. The length of the CDR3 is 15 residues. The trim removed 4 bases at V and 2 bases at J, leaving 7 bases unmatched. Germline CDR1 and CDR2: SGHKS and YYEKEE (reference sequence). The CDR3 here is CASSPFGTGPYEQYF. The CDR3 DNA sequence: TGTGCCAGCAGCCCCTTCGGGACAGGGCCCTACGAGCAGTACTTC.

The chain employs TRBV6-5 and TRBJ2-3; 10 bases line up with TRBD1. V trimming: 6 bases; J trimming: 2 bases; junction bases outside the gene matches: 5. Per the germline V gene, CDR1 is MNHEY and CDR2 is SVGAGI. The CDR3 is 15 amino acids. The CDR3 nucleotides are TGTGCCAGCAGATTGGGACAGGGGTTCACAGATACGCAGTATTTT. This gives the protein CASRLGQGFTDTQYF.

The chain links TRBV5-5 to TRBJ1-2, with D perhaps TRBD1 (5 bases). The CDR3 sequence is 15 residues long. The germline V gene encodes CDR1 SGHKS and CDR2 YYEKEE (reference sequence). Trimming stripped 3 bases from V and 7 bases from J, with 19 bases between. CDR3 in DNA: TGTGCCAGCAGCTGGGGCTGGGGGGTATCTAGTGGCTACACCTTC. Residues: CASSWGWGVSSGYTF.

V and J are TRBV27 and TRBJ2-6; TRBD2 agrees at 8 bases. This CDR3 has 17 residues. CDR1 MNHEY and CDR2 SMNVEV come from the germline V gene (reference sequence). After removal of 5 bases from V and 4 bases from J, the junction contained 10 bases not matched to a gene. CDR3 sequence reads: CASSLQTGGRGANVLTF. The CDR3 coding sequence is TGTGCCAGCAGTCTCCAGACGGGAGGGAGGGGGGCCAACGTCCTGACTTTC.

V gene TRBV11-1 combines with J gene TRBJ1-3; D unresolved. The V and J ends lost 3 bases and 1 base respectively, with 7 bases between them. Per germline, CDR1 SGHAT and CDR2 FQDESV (reference sequence). The CDR3 loop spans 14 amino acids. In DNA, the CDR3 is TGTGCCAGCAGCTTGGAGGGTTCTGGAAACACCATATATTTT. This gives the protein CASSLEGSGNTIYF. Full variable domain (rest looked up from reference TRBV11-1 and TRBJ1-3): EAEVAQSPRYKITEKSQAVAFWCDPISGHATLYWYRQILGQGPELLVQFQDESVVDDSQLPKDRFSAERLKGVDSTLKIQPAELGDSAMYLCASSLEGSGNTIYFGEGSWLTVV.

V gene TRBV6-1 combines with J gene TRBJ2-7; D uncertain. The CDR3 has 15 residues. Germline CDR1 is MNHNS and CDR2 is SASEGT. V was trimmed by 6 bases and J by 0 bases, leaving 15 bases between them. The CDR3 nucleotides are TGTGCCAGCAGGATAGTGTCTGCTAGCTCCTACGAGCAGTACTTC. This translates into CASRIVSASSYEQYF.

The DNA of the CDR3 is TGTGCCAGCAGTGAAGCGCTGTCTAGCGGGAGAAGCCATGAGCAGTTCTTC. Protein: CASSEALSSGRSHEQFF. The J gene is TRBJ2-1, the V gene TRBV2, with 10 positions matching TRBD2. Per the germline V gene, CDR1 is SNHLY and CDR2 is FYNNEI. J was trimmed by 8 bases and V by 0 bases; bases with no gene match: 10. The CDR3 length is 17 residues.

The rearrangement uses TRBV27 and TRBJ2-5; TRBD2 matches at 11 bases. With 5 bases clipped from V and 2 bases from J, the junction kept 7 bases outside the gene matches. The V gene's germline CDR1 is MNHEY and CDR2 SMNVEV (reference sequence). CDR3 length: 16 amino acids. The CDR3 bases are TGTGCCAGCAGTAAAAATGGACTAGCGGGTCAAGAGACCCAGTACTTC. Amino acid sequence: CASSKNGLAGQETQYF.

V gene TRBV2 combines with J gene TRBJ2-2, with 13 positions matching TRBD2. V was pared by 4 bases and J by 6 bases, with 8 bases of the junction left unmatched. The CDR3 is 17 amino acids. Germline V gene data show CDR1 as SNHLY and CDR2 as FYNNEI. Here the CDR3 reads CASSAPLAGGPAGELFF. The CDR3 DNA follows: TGTGCCAGCAGTGCCCCACTAGCGGGAGGGCCCGCCGGGGAGCTGTTTTTT.

This chain links TRBV18 with TRBJ1-1; unclear D gene. V gave up 3 bases and J gave up 4 bases, with 9 bases separating them. Per the germline V gene, CDR1 is KGHSH and CDR2 is LQKENI. The CDR3 covers 13 residues. The CDR3 nucleotides are TGTGCCAGCTCACCCTCCGGTAGCACTGAAGCTTTCTTT. As protein: CASSPSGSTEAFF.

For the CDR3, the DNA is TGCGCCAGCAGCCAAGATTCAGGGAGCAATCAGCCCCAGCATTTT. It translates to CASSQDSGSNQPQHF. The chain employs TRBV4-1 and TRBJ1-5; TRBD1 is a possible D gene (5 bases). Germline V gene lookup returns CDR1 MGHRA and CDR2 YSYEKL. The V end lost 0 bases, the J end lost 1 base, and 7 bases lay between the germline ends. This CDR3 spans 15 amino acids.

This clone was observed a handful of times. The chain joins TRBV7-9 to TRBJ2-1; 13 nucleotides agree with TRBD2. The CDR3 has 15 amino acids. J was trimmed by 7 bases and V by 2 bases; bases with no gene match: 2. From germline, CDR1 is SEHNR and CDR2 FQNEAQ (reference sequence). CDR3 sequence reads: CASSLPTSGRNEQFF. In nucleotides, the CDR3 is TGTGCCAGCAGCTTACCGACTAGCGGGAGGAATGAGCAGTTCTTC.

This clone was counted a single time. The chain couples TRBV19 to TRBJ2-3; possibly TRBD2 for D (5 bases). The CDR3 loop spans 15 amino acids. Trimming removed 6 bases at V and 1 base at J, with 14 bases between. Per germline, CDR1 LNHDA and CDR2 SQIVND (reference sequence). In DNA, the CDR3 is TGTGCCAGTAGCATTGGTGGACTCGGCACAGATACGCAGTATTTT. This codes for CASSIGGLGTDTQYF. Drawing the rest from reference TRBV19 and TRBJ2-3, the complete variable domain is DGGITQSPKYLFRKEGQNVTLSCEQNLNHDAMYWYRQDPGQGLRLIYYSQIVNDFQKGDIAEGYSVSREKKESFPLTVTSAQKNPTAFYLCASSIGGLGTDTQYFGPGTRLTVL.

V is TRBV28 and J is TRBJ1-2, with 9 nucleotides matching TRBD1. Germline CDR1 is MDHEN and CDR2 is SYDVKM. This CDR3 contains 15 residues. V dropped 6 bases and J dropped 8; count of bases not matched to a gene: 13. CDR3 protein: CASSPATDRGWGYTF. The CDR3 DNA sequence: TGTGCCAGCAGCCCAGCGACGGACAGGGGCTGGGGCTACACCTTC.

The chain recombines TRBV30 with TRBJ1-5; D is unresolved. The V gene lost 1 base and the J gene lost 5 bases, with 9 bases spanning the gap. CDR3 length: 13 residues. Germline CDR1 reads GTSNPN; CDR2 reads SVGIG (reference sequence). Written as DNA, the CDR3 is TGTGCCTGGAGTGATCGGGGTTATCAGCCCCAGCATTTT. It translates to CAWSDRGYQPQHF. The complete variable domain, with remaining parts taken from reference TRBV30 and TRBJ1-5, reads SQTIHQWPATLVQPVGSPLSLECTVEGTSNPNLYWYRQAAGRGLQLLFYSVGIGQISSEVPQNLSASRPQDRQFILSSKKLLLSDSGFYLCAWSDRGYQPQHFGDGTRLSIL.

This clone has a single count. With a much larger clone just one base away, this may be a read error. The chain employs TRBV6-1 and TRBJ1-5; no reliable D call. V was clipped by 4 bases and J by 2 bases, with 6 bases between them. The CDR3 sequence is 13 residues long. The germline V gene encodes CDR1 MNHNS and CDR2 SASEGT. The CDR3 protein is CASSGEGNQPQHF. The CDR3 DNA reads as TGTGCCAGCAGTGGGGAGGGCAATCAGCCCCAGCATTTT.